This TCR beta chain was recovered during a study of blood T cell repertoires in COVID-19. Study overall: Acute-phase and convalescent COVID-19 samples originated in the United States, Italy and Spain. In each case, the material was cDNA or gDNA derived from T cells, B-cell-depleted T cells, or PBMCs.

V shed 0 bases and J 2 bases; nucleotides not matched to a gene: 12. There are 18 residues in the CDR3. Per germline, CDR1 SGHDN and CDR2 FVKESK. Per the authors' pipeline: By means of reference gene primer amplification, nucleated cell counts were estimated. Here immunoSEQ multiplex PCR was the method, and the copy in TCRdb shows in-frame clones only, minus some. V and J calls and clone size are as listed in that table; D and trimming were resolved from the DNA. This table holds around 300,000 clones, roughly 84% found once. This clonotype was obtained from a man in his forties or fifties with active or convalescent COVID-19. V and J are TRBV14 and TRBJ1-2, with 7 bases aligning to TRBD1. Sequencing was done on a sample of peripheral blood. CDR3 in DNA: TGTGCCAGCAGCCAAGATGGGGCCCCGGGACAGCCGAACTATGGCTACACCTTC. Amino acid sequence: CASSQDGAPGQPNYGYTF.